One sample yielded the 31 T cell receptor beta chains listed below, sequenced in a study of T-cell reconstitution after alpha-beta-depleted transplantation in children. Unique molecular identifiers featured in how the TCRbeta library was prepared. Via MiXCR, TCRdb re-called the PCR reads, giving one row per CDR3 protein. Among under 300,000 distinct CDR3 sequences, roughly 11% were seen once, and the ten largest hold roughly a quarter. The sequences come from peripheral blood, collected 180 days after TCRalphabeta/CD19-depleted stem cell transplant. These receptors all stem from a male patient aged 2 to 9 who had a stem cell transplant for chronic granulomatous disease, so the T cells may come from the graft donor.

This clonotype was counted ten times or more. This chain uses TRBV5-6 with TRBJ1-2, with D possibly TRBD1 on 6 matching bases. The CDR3 is 15 amino acids. V was clipped by 2 bases and J by 0 bases, with 11 bases between them. Germline V gene lookup returns CDR1 SGHDT and CDR2 YYEEEE. The CDR3 reads CASSFSPGANYGYTF. CDR3 nucleotides: TGTGCCAGCAGCTTCTCGCCAGGGGCTAACTATGGCTACACCTTC.

This clonotype was detected many times. This chain joins TRBV9 and TRBJ2-1; 12 positions match TRBD2. V trimming: 4 bases; J trimming: 0 bases; junction bases outside the gene matches: 17. The length of the CDR3 is 21 residues. The germline gives CDR1 SGDLS, CDR2 YYNGEE. As DNA, the CDR3 is TGTGCCAGCAGCCCCAGGTTGGTGACTAGCGGGGGTGGACACTCCTACAATGAGCAGTTCTTC. It is translated as CASSPRLVTSGGGHSYNEQFF.

This clonotype was seen repeatedly, ten times or more. The chain couples TRBV28 to TRBJ2-5; 11 bases are shared with TRBD2. The CDR3 runs to 15 residues. The germline V gene encodes CDR1 MDHEN and CDR2 SYDVKM. V lost 2 bases and J lost 5; bases outside the gene matches: 4. The CDR3 coding sequence is TGTGCCAGCAGTTTACTAGCGGGAGGATGGGAGACCCAGTACTTC. Amino acid sequence: CASSLLAGGWETQYF.

This clonotype was counted at least ten times. The V call is TRBV29-1, the J call TRBJ2-7; D might be TRBD2 (7 bases). The germline CDR1 and CDR2 sequences are SQVTM and ANQGSEA. V was cut by 5 bases and J by 1 base, with 12 bases left in between. CDR3 length: 13 residues. The CDR3 loop reads CSVLGGQSYEQYF. The CDR3 region has the DNA TGCAGCGTTCTGGGGGGGCAATCCTACGAGCAGTACTTC.

There are many counts of this clonotype. V usage is TRBV12-3 or TRBV12-4 and J usage is TRBJ1-2, with 9 positions matching TRBD1. V trimming: 4 bases; J trimming: 11 bases; junction bases outside the gene matches: 5. The CDR3 is 12 amino acids. CDR3 protein: CASSSRTGDYTF. The CDR3 coding sequence is TGTGCCAGCAGTTCTCGGACAGGGGATTACACCTTC.

This clonotype appeared many times. V and J are TRBV7-2 and TRBJ2-7; D may be TRBD2 (6 bases). This CDR3 contains 17 residues. Trimming pared 7 bases from V and 0 bases from J, leaving 22 bases between. In germline, CDR1 is SGHTA, CDR2 FQGNSA. CDR3 loop: CASMGVGGDSYSYEQYF. The CDR3 region has the DNA TGTGCCAGCATGGGGGTTGGCGGGGACTCCTACTCCTACGAGCAGTACTTC.

This clonotype has at least ten counts. The chain joins TRBV28 to TRBJ2-1, with 9 bases fitting TRBD1. Unmatched junction bases numbered 0, after V lost 5 bases and J lost 7 bases. The CDR3 has 12 residues. Germline V gene sequence: CDR1 MDHEN, CDR2 SYDVKM. CDR3 DNA sequence: TGTGCCAGCAGTGGACAGGGGAATGAGCAGTTCTTC. This gives the protein CASSGQGNEQFF.

Worth noting for this clonotype: The CDR3 does not close with the conserved phenylalanine or tryptophan, likely indicating a read error. CDR3: CASSWGLRGREESQYL. CDR3 sequence (DNA): TGTGCCAGCAGTTGGGGTCTAAGGGGGCGGGAAGAGTCCCAGTACTTA. This sequence joins TRBV6-5 and TRBJ2-5, with D perhaps matching TRBD1 (7 bases). This CDR3 region has 16 residues. The germline V gene encodes CDR1 MNHEY and CDR2 SVGAGI.

This clonotype was detected ten times or more. J is TRBJ2-1 and V is TRBV29-1, with 11 bases aligning to TRBD2. Germline assignment: CDR1 SQVTM and CDR2 ANQGSEA. V shed 3 bases, J shed 6 bases, and the junction held 10 bases outside the gene matches. CDR3 length: 16 residues. CDR3 amino acids: CSVEGGRLAGGNEQFF. In nucleotides, the CDR3 is TGCAGCGTTGAGGGGGGTAGGCTAGCGGGAGGCAATGAGCAGTTCTTC.

This clonotype appeared many times. V and J are TRBV11-2 and TRBJ2-3; D remains unclear. There are 14 residues in the CDR3. V lost 0 bases and J lost 2, with 6 bases in between. Germline values: CDR1 SGHAT, CDR2 FQNNGV. The CDR3 spells CASSLDLITDTQYF. For the CDR3, the DNA is TGTGCCAGCAGCTTAGACCTAATCACAGATACGCAGTATTTT. The full variable domain, rest sourced from reference TRBV11-2 and TRBJ2-3, is EAGVAQSPRYKIIEKRQSVAFWCNPISGHATLYWYQQILGQGPKLLIQFQNNGVVDDSQLPKDRFSAERLKGVDSTLKIQPAKLEDSAVYLCASSLDLITDTQYFGPGTRLTVL.

This clonotype appeared many times. This chain joins TRBV5-6 and TRBJ2-7, with 7 positions matching TRBD2. Per the germline V gene, CDR1 is SGHDT and CDR2 is YYEEEE. The junction had 2 bases not matched to a gene; V was cut back by 2 bases and J by 0 bases. This CDR3 has 14 residues. The CDR3 nucleotides read TGTGCCAGCAGCTTACGGGACTACTCCTACGAGCAGTACTTC. The encoded protein is CASSLRDYSYEQYF. Full variable domain (rest looked up from reference TRBV5-6 and TRBJ2-7): DAGVTQSPTHLIKTRGQQVTLRCSPKSGHDTVSWYQQALGQGPQFIFQYYEEEERQRGNFPDRFSGHQFPNYSSELNVNALLLGDSALYLCASSLRDYSYEQYFGPGTRLTVT.

This clonotype was recorded at least ten times. The gene calls are TRBV4-3 and TRBJ1-1; maybe TRBD1 (5 bases). The germline V gene encodes CDR1 LGHNA and CDR2 YSLEER. The V and J ends lost 0 bases and 8 bases respectively, with 10 bases between them. This CDR3 is built from 13 residues. CDR3 protein: CASSQEAGGEAFF. The CDR3, as DNA: TGCGCCAGCAGCCAAGAGGCGGGGGGAGAAGCTTTCTTT.

V usage is TRBV4-2 and J usage is TRBJ2-1; 10 nucleotides agree with TRBD2. This CDR3 has 16 residues. Germline V CDR1 and CDR2: LGHNA, YNFKEQ. V was clipped by 8 bases and J by 0 bases; unmatched bases: 7. CDR3 sequence (DNA): TGTGCCAGCGGCCCGGGACTAGCGTGCTCCTACAATGAGCAGTTCTTC. Its protein is CASGPGLACSYNEQFF.

There are many counts of this clonotype. The rearrangement joins TRBV28 to TRBJ1-6; D not resolved. CDR1 and CDR2 from the germline V gene are MDHEN and SYDVKM. V was cut by 8 bases and J by 0 bases, with 8 bases left in between. The CDR3 contains 14 residues. CDR3 nucleotides: TGTGCCAGCTTAGAAAGCTCCTATAATTCACCCCTCCACTTT. Translation: CASLESSYNSPLHF.

The table lists this clonotype with many counts. A junction end diverges from the germline sequence, so it may reflect a read error. The chain carries TRBV5-4 and TRBJ2-7; a possible D gene is TRBD2 (6 bases). The CDR3 is 12 amino acids. The germline gives CDR1 SGHNT, CDR2 YYREEE (reference sequence). The CDR3 reads CASSFGGYEQYF. The CDR3 DNA is TGCGCCAGCAGCTTCGGGGGTTACGAGCAGTACTTC.

This clonotype showed up many times. The chain has TRBV18 and TRBJ2-3, with 7 bases fitting TRBD1. The CDR3 runs to 16 residues. Germline values: CDR1 KGHSH, CDR2 LQKENI. V was clipped by 1 base and J by 2 bases; unmatched bases: 6. CDR3 amino acids: CASSPLPGTVTDTQYF. The CDR3 DNA sequence: TGTGCCAGCTCACCACTCCCCGGGACAGTCACAGATACGCAGTATTTT. Complete variable domain (other parts from reference TRBV18 and TRBJ2-3): NAGVMQNPRHLVRRRGQEARLRCSPMKGHSHVYWYRQLPEEGLKFMVYLQKENIIDESGMPKERFSAEFPKEGPSILRIQQVVRGDSAAYFCASSPLPGTVTDTQYFGPGTRLTVL.

There are many counts of this clonotype. The gene calls are TRBV18 and TRBJ1-2, with TRBD1 matching over 9 bases. The CDR3 extends over 17 amino acids. The V gene end was trimmed by 3 bases and the J gene end by 4 bases; junction bases not matched to a gene: 12. Looked up from germline, CDR1 is KGHSH and CDR2 is LQKENI. The CDR3 DNA reads TGTGCCAGCTCACCGAGTAAAGGGACAGGGTTGGGCTATGGCTACACCTTC. Its protein is CASSPSKGTGLGYGYTF.

The table lists this clonotype with a few counts. CDR3 DNA: TGTGCCAGCAGTTACGGAGGGGGGCCGACTGAAGCTTTCTTT. As protein: CASSYGGGPTEAFF. The chain joins TRBV6-5 to TRBJ1-1; weak D call: TRBD1 (6 bases). Germline assignment: CDR1 MNHEY and CDR2 SVGAGI. Trimming left V 2 bases short and J 5 bases short, with 12 bases between. The CDR3 is made up of 14 amino acids.

The table lists this clonotype with many counts. The V call is TRBV29-1, the J call TRBJ2-1; D is possibly TRBD2 (6 bases). The V gene lost 5 bases and the J gene lost 6 bases, with 11 bases spanning the gap. The CDR3 contains 12 residues. Germline lookup yields CDR1 SQVTM and CDR2 ANQGSEA. CDR3 protein: CSVWRELNEQFF. The CDR3 DNA is TGCAGCGTTTGGCGGGAACTCAATGAGCAGTTCTTC.

This clonotype was detected many times. The J gene is TRBJ2-1, the V gene TRBV7-2; 8 bases map to TRBD2. CDR1 is SGHTA, CDR2 FQGNSA, per germline. J was trimmed by 0 bases and V by 5 bases; bases with no gene match: 9. There are 17 residues in the CDR3. This CDR3 is CASSKTSARFSYNEQFF. The CDR3 nucleotides read TGTGCCAGCAGCAAGACTAGCGCTCGCTTCTCCTACAATGAGCAGTTCTTC.

This sequence joins TRBV7-9 and TRBJ2-7; no reliable D call. The germline V gene has CDR1 SEHNR and CDR2 FQNEAQ (reference sequence). This CDR3 is 14 amino acids long. Trimming took off 2 bases at V and 0 bases at J, with 8 bases between the two ends. The CDR3 sequence: CASSLKQSSYEQYF. CDR3 nucleotides: TGTGCCAGCAGCTTAAAACAGAGCTCCTACGAGCAGTACTTC.

This clonotype was seen more than once but under ten times. The chain recombines TRBV5-1 with TRBJ2-7; D unclear. This CDR3 comprises 14 residues. Germline-derived CDR1 and CDR2 are SGHRS and YFSETQ. V gave up 1 base and J gave up 2 bases, with 10 bases separating them. CDR3 amino acids: CASSLTGPPYEQYF. The CDR3, as DNA: TGCGCCAGCAGCTTGACCGGACCTCCCTACGAGCAGTACTTC.

This clonotype came up many times. The rearrangement links TRBV29-1 to TRBJ2-1; 7 positions agree with TRBD2. With V trimmed by 1 base and J by 3 bases, 9 bases remained unmatched. The CDR3 covers 16 residues. Germline CDR1 and CDR2: SQVTM and ANQGSEA. The CDR3 DNA is TGCAGCGTTGAAGGGGCTAGCGGTCTTTTCTACAATGAGCAGTTCTTC. It codes for CSVEGASGLFYNEQFF.

The table lists this clonotype with many counts. The chain has TRBV12-3 or TRBV12-4 and TRBJ2-2; D is possibly TRBD1 (5 bases). CDR3 length: 14 residues. Trimming left V 4 bases short and J 3 bases short, with 9 bases between. The chain's CDR3 is CASSWGSYTGELFF. The CDR3 nucleotides read TGTGCCAGCAGTTGGGGCAGCTACACCGGGGAGCTGTTTTTT.

The genes are TRBV28 and TRBJ1-1; the D is unclear. The germline CDR1 and CDR2 sequences are MDHEN and SYDVKM. V was clipped by 2 bases and J by 4 bases, with 8 bases between them. This CDR3 has 13 amino acids. CDR3: CASSLDSTTEAFF. In DNA form, the CDR3 reads TGTGCCAGCAGTTTAGATTCTACCACTGAAGCTTTCTTT.

This clonotype was picked up many times. The chain recombines TRBV25-1 with TRBJ2-2; 9 bases are a match to TRBD1. Trimming at V came to 3 bases and at J to 7 bases, leaving 6 bases not matched to a gene. Germline CDR1 is MGHDK and CDR2 is SYGVNS. There are 15 residues in the CDR3. Here the CDR3 reads CASSESGTGFGELFF. The CDR3 nucleotides read TGTGCCAGCAGTGAGTCCGGGACAGGGTTCGGGGAGCTGTTTTTT.

This clonotype appeared a few times. The chain carries TRBV9 and TRBJ2-3; 10 nucleotides align to TRBD2. With V trimmed by 4 bases and J by 5 bases, 1 base remained unmatched. The germline V gene has CDR1 SGDLS and CDR2 YYNGEE. This CDR3 has 13 amino acids. The CDR3 reads CASSSSGGDTQYF. CDR3 nucleotide sequence: TGTGCCAGCAGCTCTAGCGGGGGAGATACGCAGTATTTT.

The J gene is TRBJ2-7, the V gene TRBV28, with D possibly TRBD2 on 5 matching bases. V dropped 0 bases and J dropped 5 bases, with 11 bases sitting between them. In germline, CDR1 is MDHEN, CDR2 SYDVKM. This CDR3 has 14 amino acids. CDR3 DNA sequence: TGTGCCAGCAGTTTATGGCAGGAGGTAAACGAGCAGTACTTC. Protein product: CASSLWQEVNEQYF.

This clonotype showed up many times. The chain uses TRBV5-1 and TRBJ2-5; 10 positions match TRBD2. Germline V gives CDR1 SGHRS, CDR2 YFSETQ. This CDR3 spans 16 amino acids. V trimming: 2 bases; J trimming: 4 bases; junction bases outside the gene matches: 8. CDR3: CASSFSLAGERETQYF. Here the CDR3 DNA reads TGCGCCAGCAGCTTCTCCCTAGCGGGAGAGCGAGAGACCCAGTACTTC.

As concerns this clonotype: Since a much larger clone is just one base distant, this may be a read error. The genes are TRBV3-1 and TRBJ2-7; D is ambiguous. V gave up 3 bases and J gave up 3 bases, with 12 bases separating them. CDR3 length: 14 residues. Germline loops: CDR1 LGHDT, CDR2 YNNKEL (reference sequence). This chain's CDR3 is CASSQSGTYYEQYF. The CDR3 bases are TGTGCCAGCAGCCAGTCTGGAACCTACTACGAGCAGTACTTC.

A remark on this clonotype: A read error may be the cause here, since a much bigger clone is one base away. This rearrangement joins TRBV20-1 to TRBJ2-5; 8 bases are shared with TRBD1. CDR1 is DFQATT, CDR2 SNEGSKA, per germline (reference sequence). This CDR3 is built from 15 residues. Written as DNA, the CDR3 is TGCAGTGCTGGAGGACAGGGTGGGTACTCTGAGACCCGGTACTTC. Amino acid sequence: CSAGGQGGYSETRYF.